Below are 5 T cell receptor beta chains sequenced from a single sample in a study of T cell responses to AZD1222 COVID-19 vaccine. Only in-frame clones appear in the TCRdb table, and some are missing; sequencing was by immunoSEQ multiplex PCR. The sample lists some 100,000 clones, around 84% occurring once. The sequencing here drew on peripheral blood, taken 28 days after the second AZD1222 dose. These receptor sequences come from an adult who received the AZD1222 COVID-19 vaccine.

V gene TRBV27 combines with J gene TRBJ1-2; D is uncertain. The CDR3 extends over 16 amino acids. Trimming stripped 2 bases from V and 1 base from J, with 14 bases between. Germline CDR1 is MNHEY and CDR2 is SMNVEV (reference sequence). CDR3 residues: CASSLSWQHYNYGYTF. The CDR3 bases are TGTGCCAGCAGTTTAAGTTGGCAGCACTATAACTATGGCTACACCTTC.

The genes are TRBV5-1 and TRBJ2-2, with a weak D call TRBD1 (5 bases). This CDR3 is built from 12 residues. Trimming removed 6 bases at V and 5 bases at J, with 8 bases between. The germline V gene encodes CDR1 SGHRS and CDR2 YFSETQ. The CDR3 sequence is CASIGATGELFF. The CDR3 DNA follows: TGCGCCAGCATTGGGGCTACCGGGGAGCTGTTTTTT.

This rearrangement joins TRBV3-1 (or the pseudogene TRBV3-2) to TRBJ2-3; 8 bases are a match to TRBD1. Germline V CDR1 and CDR2: LGHDT, YNNKEL (reference sequence). CDR3 length: 16 amino acids. Trimming cost V 2 bases and J 0 bases; bases outside gene matches: 4. The CDR3 loop is CASSQTQGVSTDTQYF. DNA for the CDR3: TGTGCCAGCAGCCAAACACAGGGGGTCAGCACAGATACGCAGTATTTT.

J is TRBJ1-2 and V is TRBV27, with 8 positions matching TRBD1. CDR1 is MNHEY and CDR2 is SMNVEV in the germline V gene (reference sequence). J gave up 4 bases and V 6 bases, and 7 bases lay outside the gene matches. The CDR3 extends over 14 amino acids. CDR3 DNA sequence: TGTGCCAGCAGGAGGACAGGGTTTGGCTATGGCTACACCTTC. Amino acids: CASRRTGFGYGYTF.

The V gene is TRBV6-5, the J gene TRBJ2-2; TRBD1 matches at 7 bases. This CDR3 region has 12 residues. J gave up 6 bases and V 11 bases, and 6 bases lay outside the gene matches. The germline V gene has CDR1 MNHEY and CDR2 SVGAGI. In nucleotides, the CDR3 is TGTGCCGCGGACAGGTGGTCCGGGGAGCTGTTTTTT. Encoded protein: CAADRWSGELFF.